A single sample is the source of the 28 T cell receptor beta chains below, sequenced in a study of shared clonotypes between healthy human individuals. CD8 cells regarded as naive lacked CD45RO, were positively chosen for CCR7, and omitted terminally differentiated effector memory CD45RA+ cells. Sequencing used immunoSEQ multiplex PCR; TCRdb keeps in-frame clones, though not all of them. Counted here are 2 million to 2.5 million clones, around 96% occurring once; the ten biggest clones make up 0.85% to 1.2%. Source material: naive CD8+ T cells sorted from blood. These receptors originate from a man aged 18 to 29 in good health.

The V call is TRBV9, the J call TRBJ2-5, with D tentatively TRBD2 (6 bases). V gave up 6 bases and J gave up 4 bases, with 10 bases separating them. This CDR3 is built from 12 residues. Germline V gene sequence: CDR1 SGDLS, CDR2 YYNGEE. The CDR3 reads CASNAGGETQYF. CDR3 bases: TGTGCCAGCAACGCCGGGGGAGAGACCCAGTACTTC.

The chain uses TRBV5-4 and TRBJ2-1, with 10 bases fitting TRBD2. Germline assignment: CDR1 SGHNT and CDR2 YYREEE (reference sequence). The J segment lost 1 base and the V segment lost 4 bases, leaving 5 bases of the junction unmatched. This CDR3 has 16 residues. CDR3 protein: CASSPGLADSYNEQFF. CDR3 DNA: TGTGCCAGCAGCCCCGGACTAGCGGATTCCTACAATGAGCAGTTCTTC.

V usage is TRBV18 and J usage is TRBJ2-5, with unresolved D. The CDR3 runs to 14 residues. V gave up 1 base and J gave up 5 bases, with 11 bases separating them. In germline, CDR1 is KGHSH, CDR2 LQKENI. CDR3 protein: CASSPLLNSETQYF. The CDR3 DNA is TGTGCCAGCTCACCACTCCTGAACTCGGAGACCCAGTACTTC.

This clone was recorded only once. The chain combines TRBV11-3 with TRBJ2-2; D could derive from TRBD1 or TRBD2 (5 bases each). V was shortened by 5 bases and J by 0 bases, with 22 bases between the two germline ends. The CDR3 sequence is 19 residues long. CDR1 SGHNT and CDR2 YENEEA come from the germline V gene. CDR3 coding DNA: TGTGCCAGCAGCAACTATCCCGGGGCGACGACTGCGAACACCGGGGAGCTGTTTTTT. Translation: CASSNYPGATTANTGELFF.

J is TRBJ1-1 and V is TRBV29-1; 12 positions match TRBD1. V lost 7 bases to trimming and J lost 1 base; unmatched junction nucleotides: 4. The germline gives CDR1 SQVTM, CDR2 ANQGSEA. This CDR3 has 14 residues. The CDR3 nucleotides are TGCAGCGCCGGGACAGGGGGCTCGAACACTGAAGCTTTCTTT. Its translation is CSAGTGGSNTEAFF.

With regard to this clone: The same CDR3 is also encoded by other DNA sequences in this sample. The rearrangement links TRBV29-1 to TRBJ1-2; D is possibly TRBD1 (6 bases). This CDR3 contains 13 residues. Germline values: CDR1 SQVTM, CDR2 ANQGSEA. Trimming pared 5 bases from V and 3 bases from J, leaving 13 bases between. CDR3 bases: TGCAGCGTTACAGGGCGGAGTGACTATGGCTACACCTTC. Translated, it gives CSVTGRSDYGYTF.

V usage is TRBV9 and J usage is TRBJ2-3; the match to TRBD2 covers 12 bases. Germline V gene lookup returns CDR1 SGDLS and CDR2 YYNGEE. CDR3 length: 16 amino acids. The ends lost 3 bases at V and 4 bases at J; junction bases unmatched: 6. CDR3 region: CASSALAGGPADTQYF. CDR3 in DNA: TGTGCCAGCAGCGCCCTAGCGGGGGGGCCCGCAGATACGCAGTATTTT.

V usage is TRBV28 and J usage is TRBJ1-5; D call uncertain. Germline V gene data show CDR1 as MDHEN and CDR2 as SYDVKM. The CDR3 is 14 residues long. V shed 7 bases and J shed 1 base, with 11 bases lying between them. CDR3 DNA: TGTGCCAGCACCCCCCGGAGGAGCAATCAGCCCCAGCATTTT. Its translation is CASTPRRSNQPQHF.

This sequence joins TRBV5-6 and TRBJ2-3; TRBD2 matches 7 bases. J was trimmed by 2 bases and V by 3 bases; bases with no gene match: 9. This CDR3 contains 16 residues. CDR1 and CDR2 (germline): SGHDT, YYEEEE. The CDR3 reads CASSSFARGITDTQYF. The DNA for the CDR3 is TGTGCCAGCAGCTCATTCGCGCGGGGGATCACAGATACGCAGTATTTT.

This rearrangement joins TRBV5-6 to TRBJ2-2; no reliable D call. V was trimmed by 1 base and J by 6 bases, leaving 7 bases between them. The CDR3 consists of 13 residues. CDR1 is SGHDT and CDR2 is YYEEEE in the germline V gene. CDR3 coding DNA: TGTGCCAGCAGCTTGTATTTCGCCGGGGAGCTGTTTTTT. It translates to CASSLYFAGELFF. Together with reference TRBV5-6 and TRBJ2-2, the CDR3 gives the full variable domain: DAGVTQSPTHLIKTRGQQVTLRCSPKSGHDTVSWYQQALGQGPQFIFQYYEEEERQRGNFPDRFSGHQFPNYSSELNVNALLLGDSALYLCASSLYFAGELFFGEGSRLTVL.

The CDR3 nucleotides are TGTGCCATCAGTGAGTCTGGGGAGTGGTTTACTGAAGCTTTCTTT. This sequence encodes CAISESGEWFTEAFF. This chain connects TRBV10-3 to TRBJ1-1; D not certain. Germline assignment: CDR1 ENHRY and CDR2 SYGVKD. The length of the CDR3 is 15 residues. V was trimmed by 0 bases and J by 5 bases, leaving 13 bases between them.

On this clone itself: Possible read error: a much larger clone is one base away. Different DNA sequences within this sample yield the same CDR3. This chain uses TRBV6-6 with TRBJ2-7; D remains unclear. CDR1 is MNHNY and CDR2 is SVGAGI in the germline V gene (reference sequence). This CDR3 is built from 12 residues. The V and J ends lost 5 bases and 4 bases respectively, with 9 bases between them. CDR3 nucleotides: TGTGCCAGCAGTCCCGGTGGGTACGAGCAGTACTTC. Translation gives CASSPGGYEQYF.

The V and J genes are TRBV27 and TRBJ1-5; 7 positions match TRBD1. V lost 10 bases to trimming and J lost 5 bases; unmatched junction nucleotides: 11. The CDR3 has 14 amino acids. The germline gives CDR1 MNHEY, CDR2 SMNVEV (reference sequence). The CDR3 coding sequence is TGTGCCACTCTTAGACAGGGTAAGGATCAGCCCCAGCATTTT. The encoded protein is CATLRQGKDQPQHF.

Points on this clone: The sample carries other DNA sequences with the same CDR3. The V and J genes are TRBV11-2 and TRBJ2-7; TRBD2 is a possible D gene (5 bases). The CDR3 covers 13 residues. V was shortened by 0 bases and J by 3 bases, with 6 bases between the two germline ends. Germline-derived CDR1 and CDR2 are SGHAT and FQNNGV. CDR3 nucleotide sequence: TGTGCCAGCAGCTTAGATCGGGACTACGAGCAGTACTTC. It codes for CASSLDRDYEQYF.

The genes are TRBV11-2 and TRBJ2-1, with TRBD1 identical over 8 bases. CDR1 SGHAT and CDR2 FQNNGV come from the germline V gene. This CDR3 region has 15 residues. Trimming removed 3 bases from V and 2 bases from J; junction bases left unmatched: 3. The CDR3 here is CASSLTGDPYNEQFF. CDR3 DNA: TGTGCCAGCAGCTTGACAGGGGACCCCTACAATGAGCAGTTCTTC.

The gene calls are TRBV29-1 and TRBJ1-1; D ambiguous. V lost 4 bases, J lost 6 bases, and 15 bases lay in between. The CDR3 runs 13 residues. CDR1 is SQVTM, CDR2 ANQGSEA, per germline. The CDR3 region has the DNA TGCAGCGTTGCCCTTGACACTTTCTCTGAAGCTTTCTTT. It translates to CSVALDTFSEAFF.

As for this clone: Other DNA sequences from this sample encode an identical CDR3 as well. This rearrangement joins TRBV5-1 to TRBJ2-7; TRBD1 might be the D (5 bases). V lost 0 bases, J lost 2 bases, and 9 bases lay in between. The CDR3 contains 14 residues. Germline loops: CDR1 SGHRS, CDR2 YFSETQ. The CDR3 loop is CASSLGGGPYEQYF. In nucleotides, the CDR3 is TGCGCCAGCAGCTTGGGGGGCGGACCCTACGAGCAGTACTTC. Full variable domain (rest looked up from reference TRBV5-1 and TRBJ2-7): KAGVTQTPRYLIKTRGQQVTLSCSPISGHRSVSWYQQTPGQGLQFLFEYFSETQRNKGNFPGRFSGRQFSNSRSEMNVSTLELGDSALYLCASSLGGGPYEQYFGPGTRLTVT.

The V and J genes are TRBV13 and TRBJ2-6; 11 bases map to TRBD2. The CDR3 extends over 18 amino acids. Germline trimming cut 3 bases from V and 0 bases from J; bases unmatched to any gene: 4. Germline V gene lookup returns CDR1 PRHDT and CDR2 FYEKMQ (reference sequence). CDR3 region: CASSLTSGASSGANVLTF. For the CDR3, the DNA is TGTGCCAGCAGCTTGACTAGCGGGGCTAGCTCTGGGGCCAACGTCCTGACTTTC.

The chain recombines TRBV9 with TRBJ2-5, with D perhaps TRBD2 (6 bases). CDR1 is SGDLS and CDR2 is YYNGEE in the germline V gene. The ends were cut back, 0 bases at V and 1 base at J, with 13 bases in the middle. This CDR3 contains 16 residues. The CDR3 here is CASSVVDMGGQETQYF. The CDR3 nucleotides read TGTGCCAGCAGCGTAGTGGACATGGGGGGCCAAGAGACCCAGTACTTC. The full variable domain, its missing parts supplied by reference TRBV9 and TRBJ2-5, is DSGVTQTPKHLITATGQRVTLRCSPRSGDLSVYWYQQSLDQGLQFLIQYYNGEERAKGNILERFSAQQFPDLHSELNLSSLELGDSALYFCASSVVDMGGQETQYFGPGTRLLVL.

The chain joins TRBV27 to TRBJ2-5, with TRBD2 matching 7 bases. CDR3 length: 11 residues. Trimming took 7 bases from V and 7 from J; bases not matched to a gene: 3. Germline CDR1 reads MNHEY; CDR2 reads SMNVEV (reference sequence). The DNA of the CDR3 is TGTGCCAGCACTGGGGGGGGGACCCAGTACTTC. Translation gives CASTGGGTQYF.

Note on this clone: This CDR3 is also generated by other DNA sequences in the sample. The chain joins TRBV28 to TRBJ2-7; 8 nucleotides align to TRBD2. Germline values: CDR1 MDHEN, CDR2 SYDVKM. This CDR3 contains 14 residues. The trim removed 2 bases at V and 3 bases at J, leaving 3 bases unmatched. This CDR3 reads CASSLRGGLYEQYF. CDR3 nucleotides: TGTGCCAGCAGTTTACGGGGGGGCCTCTACGAGCAGTACTTC.

The rearrangement uses TRBV27 and TRBJ1-2, with 10 bases that match TRBD1. This CDR3 is built from 15 residues. The germline CDR1 and CDR2 sequences are MNHEY and SMNVEV (reference sequence). V shed 4 bases, J shed 8 bases, and the junction held 10 bases outside the gene matches. As DNA, the CDR3 is TGTGCCAGCAGTTCGACCCTGACAGGGGGCGCCGGCTACACCTTC. This encodes CASSSTLTGGAGYTF.

The CDR3 region is CASSSGVSSSYEQYF. CDR3 bases: TGTGCCAGCAGTTCCGGGGTTAGCAGTTCCTACGAGCAGTACTTC. The V gene is TRBV7-9, the J gene TRBJ2-7; the D gene is possibly TRBD2 (5 bases). Trimming took off 6 bases at V and 1 base at J, with 16 bases between the two ends. Looked up from germline, CDR1 is SEHNR and CDR2 is FQNEAQ (reference sequence). The CDR3 is 15 amino acids.

This chain links TRBV28 with TRBJ1-1, with TRBD1 identical over 7 bases. Trimming at V came to 5 bases and at J to 3 bases, leaving 6 bases not matched to a gene. Looked up from germline, CDR1 is MDHEN and CDR2 is SYDVKM. The CDR3 is 14 amino acids. CDR3 sequence reads: CASSRQGSDTEAFF. The CDR3 region has the DNA TGTGCCAGCAGTCGACAGGGTTCGGACACTGAAGCTTTCTTT.

The chain uses TRBV6-1 and TRBJ2-7; 10 positions match TRBD1. CDR1 is MNHNS, CDR2 SASEGT, per germline. The J segment lost 6 bases and the V segment lost 7 bases, leaving 9 bases of the junction unmatched. This CDR3 is built from 14 residues. This CDR3 is CASTPGQGYFEQYF. CDR3 nucleotide sequence: TGTGCCAGCACGCCGGGACAGGGGTACTTCGAGCAGTACTTC.

The chain joins TRBV7-3 to TRBJ2-7; either TRBD1 or TRBD2 may fit D (5 bases each). Germline CDR1 reads SGHTA; CDR2 reads FQGTGA. The CDR3 has 15 residues. Trimming pared 5 bases from V and 5 bases from J, leaving 19 bases between. The CDR3 protein is CASSPIPGTTDEQYF. CDR3 in DNA: TGTGCCAGCAGCCCAATCCCGGGGACGACGGACGAGCAGTACTTC.

The CDR3 loop is CASSLGGLAEAFF. The DNA of the CDR3 is TGTGCCAGCAGCTTAGGAGGGTTGGCCGAAGCTTTCTTT. The gene calls are TRBV7-8 and TRBJ1-1; no reliable D call. V was pared by 1 base and J by 8 bases, with 11 bases between. Germline CDR1 is SGHVS and CDR2 is FQNEAQ. There are 13 residues in the CDR3.

The chain has TRBV27 and TRBJ1-6, with 11 bases that match TRBD1. The length of the CDR3 is 14 residues. Germline V gene sequence: CDR1 MNHEY, CDR2 SMNVEV (reference sequence). The J segment lost 6 bases and the V segment lost 6 bases, leaving 1 base of the junction unmatched. The CDR3 spells CASRGTGGNSPLHF. CDR3 nucleotides: TGTGCCAGCAGGGGGACAGGGGGTAATTCACCCCTCCACTTT.